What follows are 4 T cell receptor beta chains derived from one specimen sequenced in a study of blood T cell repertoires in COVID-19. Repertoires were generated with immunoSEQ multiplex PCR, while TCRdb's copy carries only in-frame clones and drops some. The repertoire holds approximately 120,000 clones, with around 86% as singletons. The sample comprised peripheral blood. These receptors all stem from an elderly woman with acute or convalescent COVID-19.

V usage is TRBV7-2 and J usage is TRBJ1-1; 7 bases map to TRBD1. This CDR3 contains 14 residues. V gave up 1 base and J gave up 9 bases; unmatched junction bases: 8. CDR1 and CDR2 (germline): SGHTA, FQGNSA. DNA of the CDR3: TGTGCCAGCAGCTTAGGGGGGACAGCTACCCAAGCTTTCTTT. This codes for CASSLGGTATQAFF. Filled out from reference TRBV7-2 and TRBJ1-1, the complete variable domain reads GAGVSQSPSNKVTEKGKDVELRCDPISGHTALYWYRQSLGQGLEFLIYFQGNSAPDKSGLPSDRFSAERTGGSVSTLTIQRTQQEDSAVYLCASSLGGTATQAFFGQGTRLTVV.

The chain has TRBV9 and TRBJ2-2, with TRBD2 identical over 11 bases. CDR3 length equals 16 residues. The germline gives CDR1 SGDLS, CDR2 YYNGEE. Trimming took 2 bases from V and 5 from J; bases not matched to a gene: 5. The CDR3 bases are TGTGCCAGCAGCGTGTTAGCGGGGGGGAGTACCGGGGAGCTGTTTTTT. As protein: CASSVLAGGSTGELFF.

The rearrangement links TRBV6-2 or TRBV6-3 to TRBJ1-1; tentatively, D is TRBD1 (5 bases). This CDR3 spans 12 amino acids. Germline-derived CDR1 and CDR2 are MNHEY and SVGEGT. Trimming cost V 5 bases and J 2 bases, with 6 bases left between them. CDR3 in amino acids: CASSRTNTEAFF. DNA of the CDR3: TGTGCCAGCAGTCGGACAAACACTGAAGCTTTCTTT.

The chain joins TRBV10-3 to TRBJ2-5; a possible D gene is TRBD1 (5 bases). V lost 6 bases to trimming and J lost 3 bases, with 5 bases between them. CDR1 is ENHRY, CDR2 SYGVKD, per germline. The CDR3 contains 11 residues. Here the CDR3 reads CAIRTEETQYF. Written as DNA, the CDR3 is TGTGCCATCAGGACAGAAGAGACCCAGTACTTC.